This TCR beta chain was recovered during a study of cytomegalovirus exposure and HLA in healthy donors. Overall study results and limits: Among TCR beta chains of equal frequency, HLA-associated ones were more clonally expanded in a later analysis. There were a few CMV-associated chains whose specificity for CMV antigens was confirmed in vitro. Data from an earlier analysis indicated that most TCR beta V segments were productive either about 90% or about 30% of the time.

Primers for the PCR totalled 60 Vbeta and 13 Jbeta. Some clones are missing from TCRdb's copy, which holds only in-frame ones; the method was immunoSEQ multiplex PCR. The repertoire includes 93,000 or so clones, 60% to 80% of them detected once, and over 4% sits in the top ten. Deletions cut 5 bases from V and 10 bases from J, with 17 bases between. The CDR3 sequence is 14 residues long. The germline V gene encodes CDR1 MNHEY and CDR2 SMNVEV (reference sequence). With regard to this clone: Its antigen is not identified.

The receptor was isolated from a man aged 45 to 65 in good health and CMV-seropositive. The chain employs TRBV27 and TRBJ2-2; perhaps TRBD2 as D (6 bases). The sample consisted of PBMCs. The CDR3 DNA sequence: TGTGCCAGCAGTCCCGCGGGACTGTCCGCGGAGCTGTTTTTT. This sequence encodes CASSPAGLSAELFF.